This T cell receptor (beta chain) was recovered during a study of CD8+ T cells in alopecia areata. Study-wide results and caveats: Lesional scalp exceeded normal scalp in clonality, especially in alopecia totalis/universalis.

Treatment denoted: oral pan-JAK inhibitor, 5-10 mg twice daily. Specimens obtained from alopecia areata patients comprised lesional scalp punch biopsies and peripheral blood. Notes on this clone: Its antigen is unknown.

The sequencing template was cDNA reverse transcribed from extracted RNA. Profiled with immunoSEQ multiplex PCR; TCRdb holds only in-frame clones, not every one. Of fewer than 200,000 clones detected, roughly 60% appear once; the ten largest clones hold approximately 16%. Sequencing was performed on CD4+ T cells sorted from blood, taken at approximately week 60, from a patient treated with tofacitinib. The TCR was taken from a human donor with alopecia areata.

The CDR3 nucleotides are TGTGCCAGCTCCCCCGGGGGGGGTAGCAATCAGCCCCAGCATTTT. Translated: CASSPGGGSNQPQHF. The V and J genes are TRBV6-1 and TRBJ1-5, with a possible D match to TRBD1 (5 bases). There are 15 residues in the CDR3. With 8 bases removed from V and 0 bases from J, the gap between germline ends came to 14 bases. The germline V gene encodes CDR1 MNHNS and CDR2 SASEGT.